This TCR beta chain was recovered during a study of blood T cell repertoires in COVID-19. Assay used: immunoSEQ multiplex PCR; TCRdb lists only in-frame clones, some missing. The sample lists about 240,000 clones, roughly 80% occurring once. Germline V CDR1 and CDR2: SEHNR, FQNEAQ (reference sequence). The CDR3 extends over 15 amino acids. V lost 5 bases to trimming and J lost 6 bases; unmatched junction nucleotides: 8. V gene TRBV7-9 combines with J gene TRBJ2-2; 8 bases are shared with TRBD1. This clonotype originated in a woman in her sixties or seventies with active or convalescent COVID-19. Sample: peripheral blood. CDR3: CASSPRTGFAGELFF. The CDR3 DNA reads TGTGCCAGCAGCCCTCGGACAGGGTTCGCCGGGGAGCTGTTTTTT.